This T cell receptor beta chain is from a study of blood T cell repertoires in COVID-19. Study-wide context: Sites across the United States, Italy and Spain contributed samples from acute and convalescent COVID-19. PBMCs, B-cell-depleted T cells, or T cells were the source of the cDNA or gDNA that made up the material.

Losses at the gene ends were 3 bases for V and 8 bases for J; bases not matched to a gene: 6. Germline CDR1 MNHNS, CDR2 SASEGT. The CDR3 is 15 residues long. In the authors' workflow: How many nucleated cells were present was estimated from reference gene primer amplification. Here immunoSEQ multiplex PCR was the method, and the copy in TCRdb shows in-frame clones only, minus some. V, J and clone size reflect that table, while D and trimming were determined from the DNA. This sample has around 170,000 clones, with under 90% found just once. This receptor was obtained from a man younger than 40 with active or convalescent COVID-19. The chain has TRBV6-1 and TRBJ1-4, with TRBD1 matching over 10 bases. Material for sequencing was peripheral blood. CDR3 nucleotides: TGTGCCAGCAGTGACCACGGGACAGGGGAGGAAAAACTGTTTTTT. Translating it yields CASSDHGTGEEKLFF.